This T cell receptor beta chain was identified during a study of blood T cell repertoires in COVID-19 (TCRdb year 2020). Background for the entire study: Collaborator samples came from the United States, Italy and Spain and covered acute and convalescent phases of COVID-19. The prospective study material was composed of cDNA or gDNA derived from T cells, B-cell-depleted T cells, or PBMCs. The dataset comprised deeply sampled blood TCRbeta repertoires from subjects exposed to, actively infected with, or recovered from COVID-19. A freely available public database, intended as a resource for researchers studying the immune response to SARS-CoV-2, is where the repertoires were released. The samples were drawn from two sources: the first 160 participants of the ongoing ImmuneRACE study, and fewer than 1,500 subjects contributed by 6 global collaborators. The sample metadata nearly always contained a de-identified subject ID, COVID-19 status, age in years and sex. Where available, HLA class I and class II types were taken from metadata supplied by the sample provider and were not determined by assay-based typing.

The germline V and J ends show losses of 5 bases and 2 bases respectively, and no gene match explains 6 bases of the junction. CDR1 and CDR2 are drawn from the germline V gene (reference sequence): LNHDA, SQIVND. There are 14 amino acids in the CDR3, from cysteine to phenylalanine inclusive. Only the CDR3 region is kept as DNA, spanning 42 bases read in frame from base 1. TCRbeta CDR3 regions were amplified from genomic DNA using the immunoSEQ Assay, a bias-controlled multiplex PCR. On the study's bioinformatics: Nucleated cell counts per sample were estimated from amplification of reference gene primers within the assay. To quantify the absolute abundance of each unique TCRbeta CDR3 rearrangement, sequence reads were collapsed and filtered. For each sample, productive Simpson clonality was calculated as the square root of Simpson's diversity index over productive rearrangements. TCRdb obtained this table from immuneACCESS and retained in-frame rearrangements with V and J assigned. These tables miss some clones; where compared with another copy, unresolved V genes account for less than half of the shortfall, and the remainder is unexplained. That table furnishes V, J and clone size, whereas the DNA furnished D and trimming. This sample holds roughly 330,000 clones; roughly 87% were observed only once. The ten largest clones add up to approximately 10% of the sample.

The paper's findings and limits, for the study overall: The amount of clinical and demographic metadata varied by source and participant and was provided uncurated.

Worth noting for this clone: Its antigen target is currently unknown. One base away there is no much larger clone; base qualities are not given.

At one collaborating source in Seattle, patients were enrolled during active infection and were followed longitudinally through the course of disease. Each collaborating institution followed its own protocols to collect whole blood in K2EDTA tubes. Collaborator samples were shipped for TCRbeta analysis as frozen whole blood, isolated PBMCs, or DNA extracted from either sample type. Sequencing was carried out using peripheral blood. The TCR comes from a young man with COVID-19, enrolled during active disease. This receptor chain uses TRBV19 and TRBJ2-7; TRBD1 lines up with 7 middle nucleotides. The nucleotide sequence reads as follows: TGTGCCAGTAGTCCCTTACAGGGGCCCTACGAGCAGTACTTC. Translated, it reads CASSPLQGPYEQYF.